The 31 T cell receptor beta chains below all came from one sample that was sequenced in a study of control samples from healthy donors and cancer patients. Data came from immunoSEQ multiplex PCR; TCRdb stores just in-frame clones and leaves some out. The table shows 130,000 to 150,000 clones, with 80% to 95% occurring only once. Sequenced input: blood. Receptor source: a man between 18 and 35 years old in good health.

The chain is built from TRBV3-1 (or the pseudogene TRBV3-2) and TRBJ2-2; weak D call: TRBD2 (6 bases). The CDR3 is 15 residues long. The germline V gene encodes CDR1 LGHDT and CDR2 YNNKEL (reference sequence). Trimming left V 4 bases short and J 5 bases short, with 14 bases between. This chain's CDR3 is CASSPGTPWTGELFF. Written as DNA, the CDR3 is TGTGCCAGCAGCCCAGGGACTCCCTGGACCGGGGAGCTGTTTTTT.

CDR3 DNA sequence: TGTGCCAGTAGTACATTACCGGGACAGGGGGCAGCTGAAGCTTTCTTT. Its translation is CASSTLPGQGAAEAFF. The chain is built from TRBV19 and TRBJ1-1; 12 bases agree with TRBD1. The CDR3 runs 16 residues. The junction had 9 bases not matched to a gene; V was cut back by 4 bases and J by 6 bases. The germline V gene has CDR1 LNHDA and CDR2 SQIVND (reference sequence). The variable domain in full, with the rest retrieved from reference TRBV19 and TRBJ1-1, is DGGITQSPKYLFRKEGQNVTLSCEQNLNHDAMYWYRQDPGQGLRLIYYSQIVNDFQKGDIAEGYSVSREKKESFPLTVTSAQKNPTAFYLCASSTLPGQGAAEAFFGQGTRLTVV.

CDR3 sequence reads: CATQGNEQFF. Written as DNA, the CDR3 is TGTGCCACCCAGGGAAATGAGCAGTTCTTC. V and J are TRBV6-6 and TRBJ2-1; perhaps TRBD1 as D (5 bases). The germline V gene has CDR1 MNHNY and CDR2 SVGAGI (reference sequence). This CDR3 has 10 residues. Trimming removed 10 bases from V and 7 bases from J, with 8 bases in between.

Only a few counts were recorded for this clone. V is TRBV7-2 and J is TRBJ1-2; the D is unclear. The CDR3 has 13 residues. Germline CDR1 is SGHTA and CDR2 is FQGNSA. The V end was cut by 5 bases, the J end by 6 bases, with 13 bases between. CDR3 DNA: TGTGCCAGCAGCCGCTCTCGGCGGGATGGCTACACCTTC. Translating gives CASSRSRRDGYTF.

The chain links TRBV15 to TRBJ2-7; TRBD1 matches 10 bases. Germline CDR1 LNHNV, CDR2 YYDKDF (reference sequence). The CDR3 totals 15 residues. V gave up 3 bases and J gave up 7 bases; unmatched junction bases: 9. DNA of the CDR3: TGTGCCACCAGCAGTACCGGGACAGGGGTTTGGGAGCAGTACTTC. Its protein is CATSSTGTGVWEQYF. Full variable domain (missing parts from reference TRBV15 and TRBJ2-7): DAMVIQNPRYQVTQFGKPVTLSCSQTLNHNVMYWYQQKSSQAPKLLFHYYDKDFNNEADTPDNFQSRRPNTSFCFLDIRSPGLGDTAMYLCATSSTGTGVWEQYFGPGTRLTVT.

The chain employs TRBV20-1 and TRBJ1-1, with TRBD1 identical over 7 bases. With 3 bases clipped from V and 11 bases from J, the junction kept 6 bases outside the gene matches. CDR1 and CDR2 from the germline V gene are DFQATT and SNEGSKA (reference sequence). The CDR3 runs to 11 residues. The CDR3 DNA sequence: TGCAGTGCTAGGTTCGGGACAGAGGCTTTCTTT. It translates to CSARFGTEAFF.

CDR3 sequence: CASSPRGTGLETQYF. The CDR3 DNA is TGTGCCAGCAGCCCTAGGGGGACAGGGCTGGAGACCCAGTACTTC. J is TRBJ2-5 and V is TRBV7-9; 9 positions agree with TRBD1. Trimming at V came to 5 bases and at J to 5 bases, leaving 9 bases not matched to a gene. The CDR3 has 15 residues. From germline, CDR1 is SEHNR and CDR2 FQNEAQ (reference sequence).

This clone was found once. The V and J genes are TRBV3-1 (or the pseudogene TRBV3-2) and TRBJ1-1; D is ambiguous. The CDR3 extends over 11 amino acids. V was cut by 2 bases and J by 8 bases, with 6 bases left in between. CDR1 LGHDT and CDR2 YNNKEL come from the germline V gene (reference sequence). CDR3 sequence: CASSQLQEAFF. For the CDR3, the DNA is TGTGCCAGCAGCCAACTACAGGAAGCTTTCTTT.

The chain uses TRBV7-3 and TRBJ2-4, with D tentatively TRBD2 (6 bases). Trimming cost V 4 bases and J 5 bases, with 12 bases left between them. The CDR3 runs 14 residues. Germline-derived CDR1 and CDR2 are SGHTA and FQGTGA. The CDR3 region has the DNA TGTGCCAGCAGCTACCCGGGAGCGGAAAACATTCAGTACTTC. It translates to CASSYPGAENIQYF.

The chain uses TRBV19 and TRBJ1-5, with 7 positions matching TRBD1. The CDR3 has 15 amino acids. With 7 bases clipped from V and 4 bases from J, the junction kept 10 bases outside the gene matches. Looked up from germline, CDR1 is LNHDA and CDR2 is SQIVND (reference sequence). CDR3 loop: CASTSMGQRNQPQHF. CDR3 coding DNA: TGTGCCAGTACCTCAATGGGACAGAGAAATCAGCCCCAGCATTTT.

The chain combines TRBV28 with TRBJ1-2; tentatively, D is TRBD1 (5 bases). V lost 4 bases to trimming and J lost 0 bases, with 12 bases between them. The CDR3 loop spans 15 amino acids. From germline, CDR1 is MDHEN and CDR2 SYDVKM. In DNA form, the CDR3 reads TGTGCCAGCAGTTCCCTGCAGACAGCTAACTATGGCTACACCTTC. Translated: CASSSLQTANYGYTF.

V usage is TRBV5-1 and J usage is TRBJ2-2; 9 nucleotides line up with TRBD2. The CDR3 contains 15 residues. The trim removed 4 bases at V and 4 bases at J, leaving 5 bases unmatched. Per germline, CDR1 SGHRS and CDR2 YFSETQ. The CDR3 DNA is TGCGCCAGCAGCCCTAATAGCGGGAGCACCGGGGAGCTGTTTTTT. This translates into CASSPNSGSTGELFF.

The CDR3 loop is CAPLPRLDLYGYTF. The CDR3 nucleotides are TGTGCCCCGCTGCCCCGGCTGGATCTCTATGGCTACACCTTC. This chain links TRBV27 with TRBJ1-2; D unclear. The CDR3 spans 14 residues. Trimming cost V 11 bases and J 4 bases, with 20 bases left between them. Germline lookup yields CDR1 MNHEY and CDR2 SMNVEV (reference sequence).

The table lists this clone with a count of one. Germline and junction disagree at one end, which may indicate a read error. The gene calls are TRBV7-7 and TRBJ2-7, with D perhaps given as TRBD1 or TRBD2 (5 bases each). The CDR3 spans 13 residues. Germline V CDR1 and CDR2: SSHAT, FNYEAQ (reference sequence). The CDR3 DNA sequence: TGTGCTAGCAGCTTAACACCAGGGAGAGAGCAGTACTTC. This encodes CASSLTPGREQYF.

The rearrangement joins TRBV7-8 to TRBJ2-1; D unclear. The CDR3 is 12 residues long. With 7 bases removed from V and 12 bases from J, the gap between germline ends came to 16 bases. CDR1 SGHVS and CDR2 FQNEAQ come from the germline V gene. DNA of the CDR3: TGTGCCAGCAACTTCCCCTTTGGGTCGCAGTTCTTC. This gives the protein CASNFPFGSQFF.

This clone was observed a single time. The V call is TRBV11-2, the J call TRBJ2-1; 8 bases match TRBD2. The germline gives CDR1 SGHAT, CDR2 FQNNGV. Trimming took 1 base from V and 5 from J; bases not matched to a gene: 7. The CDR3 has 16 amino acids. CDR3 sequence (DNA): TGTGCCAGCAGCTTAGTAGAGCGGGAGTTGCACAATGAGCAGTTCTTC. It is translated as CASSLVERELHNEQFF.

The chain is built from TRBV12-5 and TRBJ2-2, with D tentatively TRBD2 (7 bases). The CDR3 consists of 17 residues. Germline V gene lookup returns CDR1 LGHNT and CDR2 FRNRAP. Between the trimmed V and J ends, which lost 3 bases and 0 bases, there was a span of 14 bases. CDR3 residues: CASGFPSGGPNTGELFF. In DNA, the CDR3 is TGTGCTAGTGGTTTCCCATCCGGGGGGCCGAACACCGGGGAGCTGTTTTTT.

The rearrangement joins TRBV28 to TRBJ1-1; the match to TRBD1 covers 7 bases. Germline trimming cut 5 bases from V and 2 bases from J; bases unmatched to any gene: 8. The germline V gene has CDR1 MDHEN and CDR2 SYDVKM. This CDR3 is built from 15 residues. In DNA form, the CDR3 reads TGTGCCAGCAGTCTCACAGGGGCAGTCAACACTGAAGCTTTCTTT. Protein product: CASSLTGAVNTEAFF.

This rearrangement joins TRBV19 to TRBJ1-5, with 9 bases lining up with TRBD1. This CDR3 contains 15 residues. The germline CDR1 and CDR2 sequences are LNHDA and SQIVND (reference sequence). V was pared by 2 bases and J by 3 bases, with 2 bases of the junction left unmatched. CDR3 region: CASSIRDRDNQPQHF. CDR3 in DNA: TGTGCCAGTAGTATAAGGGACAGGGACAATCAGCCCCAGCATTTT.

The CDR3 DNA follows: TGTGCCAGCAGCGAACTAGCGGGGGTGGAGACCCAGTACTTC. Its translation is CASSELAGVETQYF. The J gene is TRBJ2-5, the V gene TRBV7-9; 11 nucleotides align to TRBD2. Germline CDR1 is SEHNR and CDR2 is FQNEAQ (reference sequence). CDR3 size: 14 residues. V shed 5 bases and J 5 bases; nucleotides not matched to a gene: 4.

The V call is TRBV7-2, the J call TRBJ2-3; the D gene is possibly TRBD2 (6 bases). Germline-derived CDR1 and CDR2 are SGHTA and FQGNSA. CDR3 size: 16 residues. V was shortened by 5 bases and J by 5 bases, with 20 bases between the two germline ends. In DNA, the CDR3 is TGTGCCAGCAGCAAGGGACTCCCGATAGGCTTAGATACGCAGTATTTT. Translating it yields CASSKGLPIGLDTQYF.

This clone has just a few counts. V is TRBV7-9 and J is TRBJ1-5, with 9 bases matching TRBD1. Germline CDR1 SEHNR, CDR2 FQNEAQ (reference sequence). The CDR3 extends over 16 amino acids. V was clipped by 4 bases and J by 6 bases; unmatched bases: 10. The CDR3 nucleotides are TGTGCCAGCAGCTCCCCACAGGGGGCTTTCACTCAGCCCCAGCATTTT. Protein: CASSSPQGAFTQPQHF.

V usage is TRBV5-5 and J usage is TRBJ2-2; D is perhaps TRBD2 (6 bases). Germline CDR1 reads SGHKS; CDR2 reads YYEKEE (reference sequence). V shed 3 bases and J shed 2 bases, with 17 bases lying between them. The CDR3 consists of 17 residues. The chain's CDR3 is CASSSSVAAVNTGELFF. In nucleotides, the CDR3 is TGTGCCAGCAGCTCAAGTGTAGCGGCCGTCAACACCGGGGAGCTGTTTTTT.

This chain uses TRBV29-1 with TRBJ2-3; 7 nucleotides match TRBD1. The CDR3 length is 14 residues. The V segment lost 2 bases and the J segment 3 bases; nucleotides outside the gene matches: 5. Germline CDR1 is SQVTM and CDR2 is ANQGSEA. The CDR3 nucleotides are TGCAGCGTTGAACAAGACAGGGTGACAGATACGCAGTATTTT. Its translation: CSVEQDRVTDTQYF.

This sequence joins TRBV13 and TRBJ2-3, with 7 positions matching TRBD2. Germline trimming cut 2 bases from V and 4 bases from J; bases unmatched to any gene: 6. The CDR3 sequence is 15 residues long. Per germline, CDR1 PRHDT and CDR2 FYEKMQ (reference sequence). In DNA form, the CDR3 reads TGTGCCAGCAGCTTAAAGCGGGGCGGGGCAGATACGCAGTATTTT. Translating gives CASSLKRGGADTQYF.

DNA for the CDR3: TGTGCCAGCAGTCCAACAGGAGCTTACAATGAGCAGTTCTTC. Its protein product is CASSPTGAYNEQFF. V usage is TRBV27 and J usage is TRBJ2-1; tentative D call: TRBD1 (5 bases). V lost 5 bases and J lost 4, with 12 bases in between. CDR1 and CDR2 (germline): MNHEY, SMNVEV (reference sequence). The CDR3 is 14 residues long.

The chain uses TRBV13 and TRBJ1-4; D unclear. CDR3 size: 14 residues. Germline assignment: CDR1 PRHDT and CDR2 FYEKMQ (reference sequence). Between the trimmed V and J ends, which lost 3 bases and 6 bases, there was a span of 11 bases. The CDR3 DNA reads TGTGCCAGCAGCTTTAACAGCTTAGATGAAAAACTGTTTTTT. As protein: CASSFNSLDEKLFF. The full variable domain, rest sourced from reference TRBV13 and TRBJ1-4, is AAGVIQSPRHLIKEKRETATLKCYPIPRHDTVYWYQQGPGQDPQFLISFYEKMQSDKGSIPDRFSAQQFSDYHSELNMSSLELGDSALYFCASSFNSLDEKLFFGSGTQLSVL.

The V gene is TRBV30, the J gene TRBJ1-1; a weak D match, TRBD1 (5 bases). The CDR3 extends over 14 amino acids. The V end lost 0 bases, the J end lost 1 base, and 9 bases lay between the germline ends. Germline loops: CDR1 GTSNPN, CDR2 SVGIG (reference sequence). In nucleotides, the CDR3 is TGTGCCTGGAGTGTAACAGGCCGGAACACTGAAGCTTTCTTT. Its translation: CAWSVTGRNTEAFF.

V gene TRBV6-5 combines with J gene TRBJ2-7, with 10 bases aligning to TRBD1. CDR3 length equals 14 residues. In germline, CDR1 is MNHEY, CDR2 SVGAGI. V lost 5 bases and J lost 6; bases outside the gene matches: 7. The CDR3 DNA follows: TGTGCCAGCAGTAACCCGGGACAGGGGTCCGAGCAGTACTTC. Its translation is CASSNPGQGSEQYF.

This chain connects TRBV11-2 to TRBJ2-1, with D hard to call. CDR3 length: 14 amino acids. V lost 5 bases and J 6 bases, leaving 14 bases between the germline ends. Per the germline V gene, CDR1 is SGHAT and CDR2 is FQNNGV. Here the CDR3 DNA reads TGTGCCAGCAGCCCCACAGTAGGACGCAATGAGCAGTTCTTC. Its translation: CASSPTVGRNEQFF.

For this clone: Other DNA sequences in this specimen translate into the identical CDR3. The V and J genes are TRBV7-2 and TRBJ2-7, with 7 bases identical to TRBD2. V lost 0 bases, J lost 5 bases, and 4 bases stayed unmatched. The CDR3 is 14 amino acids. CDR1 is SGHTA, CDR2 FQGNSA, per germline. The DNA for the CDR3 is TGTGCCAGCAGCTTAGCGGGAGGGGACCACGAGCAGTACTTC. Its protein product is CASSLAGGDHEQYF.